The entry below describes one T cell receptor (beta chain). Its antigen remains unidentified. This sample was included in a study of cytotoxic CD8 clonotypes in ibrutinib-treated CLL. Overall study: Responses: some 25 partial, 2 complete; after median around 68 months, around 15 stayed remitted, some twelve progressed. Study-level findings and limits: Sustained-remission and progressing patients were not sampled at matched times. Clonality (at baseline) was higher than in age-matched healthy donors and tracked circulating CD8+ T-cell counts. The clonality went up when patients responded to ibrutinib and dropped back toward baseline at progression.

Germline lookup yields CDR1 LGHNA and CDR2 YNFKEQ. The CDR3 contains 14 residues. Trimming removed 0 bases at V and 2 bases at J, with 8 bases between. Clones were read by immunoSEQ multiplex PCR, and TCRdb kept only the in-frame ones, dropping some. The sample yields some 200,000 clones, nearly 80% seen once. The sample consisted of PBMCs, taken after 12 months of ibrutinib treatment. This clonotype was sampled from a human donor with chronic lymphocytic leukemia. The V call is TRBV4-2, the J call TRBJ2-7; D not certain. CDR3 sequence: CASSQEWAAYEQYF. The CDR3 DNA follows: TGTGCCAGCAGCCAAGAGTGGGCCGCCTACGAGCAGTACTTC.